The 22 T cell receptor beta chains in this list originate from one sample, sequenced in a study of blood T cells in healthy people across ages. The authors ran a second PCR of about 7 to 12 cycles using a sample-barcoded 5' primer and a J-beta primer mix. In TCRdb, the 5' RACE reads were re-called with MiXCR into one record per CDR3 protein. The sample holds hundreds of thousands of distinct CDR3 sequences; under 25% are singletons and the top ten take 3% to 4%. Sequencing was done on a sample of blood. The receptor set was obtained from a man between 65 and 85 years old in good health.

The CDR3 DNA reads as TGTGCCAGCAGCCAACGGCATTGGCAGGAGACCCAGTACTTC. It translates to CASSQRHWQETQYF. J is TRBJ2-5 and V is TRBV28; no reliable D call. Germline assignment: CDR1 MDHEN and CDR2 SYDVKM. V lost 6 bases and J 5 bases, leaving 16 bases between the germline ends. The CDR3 totals 14 residues.

This clonotype occurred a few times. This rearrangement joins TRBV29-1 to TRBJ2-5; tentatively, D is TRBD1 (6 bases). V lost 6 bases and J lost 3, with 14 bases in between. The CDR3 has 13 amino acids. The germline V gene has CDR1 SQVTM and CDR2 ANQGSEA. The CDR3 nucleotides are TGCAGCGTCCCAGGGTCAGGGGAAGAGACCCAGTACTTC. Translation gives CSVPGSGEETQYF.

This clonotype was found once. V gene TRBV19 combines with J gene TRBJ2-7; D may match TRBD1 or TRBD2 (5 bases each). Per germline, CDR1 LNHDA and CDR2 SQIVND (reference sequence). This CDR3 has 13 residues. V lost 9 bases, J lost 3 bases, and 15 bases lay in between. CDR3 loop: CASTPGTNYEQYF. CDR3 DNA sequence: TGTGCCAGCACACCCGGGACCAACTACGAGCAGTACTTC.

This clonotype was observed a handful of times. The rearrangement joins TRBV20-1 to TRBJ2-5; 10 bases are shared with TRBD2. The J call may be faulty, since TRBJ2-1 better matches the DNA end. Germline V lookup: CDR1 DFQATT, CDR2 SNEGSKA (reference sequence). The length of the CDR3 is 14 residues. The CDR3 DNA reads as TGCAGTGCCAGTAAGACTAGCGGGTACAATGAGCAGTTCTTC. Its protein is CSASKTSGYNEQFF.

This clonotype was observed once. The chain links TRBV29-1 to TRBJ2-5; 11 nucleotides line up with TRBD1. The DNA matches TRBJ2-1 better at its end, which makes the J call doubtful. Germline V CDR1 and CDR2: SQVTM, ANQGSEA. This CDR3 has 14 amino acids. CDR3 in DNA: TGCAGCGTGGGAAAAGGGACAGGGGGCAATGAGCAGTTCTTC. This encodes CSVGKGTGGNEQFF.

The rearrangement uses TRBV29-1 and TRBJ2-5; 7 bases fit TRBD2. V was clipped by 4 bases and J by 6 bases; unmatched bases: 5. Germline assignment: CDR1 SQVTM and CDR2 ANQGSEA. This CDR3 region has 12 residues. This CDR3 reads CSVVWDYKTQYF. The CDR3 region has the DNA TGCAGCGTTGTATGGGACTATAAGACCCAGTACTTC. Supplemented by reference TRBV29-1 and TRBJ2-5, the full variable domain reads SAVISQKPSRDICQRGTSLTIQCQVDSQVTMMFWYRQQPGQSLTLIATANQGSEATYESGFVIDKFPISRPNLTFSTLTVSNMSPEDSSIYLCSVVWDYKTQYFGPGTRLLVL.

This clonotype was seen only a few times. The chain recombines TRBV18 with TRBJ1-2; D may be TRBD1 (6 bases). From germline, CDR1 is KGHSH and CDR2 LQKENI. V lost 2 bases and J 1 base, leaving 14 bases between the germline ends. The CDR3 length is 16 residues. The chain's CDR3 is CASSPIGQTINYGYTF. The CDR3 bases are TGTGCCAGCTCACCAATTGGACAGACAATTAACTATGGCTACACCTTC.

This clonotype has just a few counts. Written as DNA, the CDR3 is TGTGCCAGCAGCCAACAGGGTGCTAATGAAAAACTGTTTTTT. This sequence encodes CASSQQGANEKLFF. The rearrangement uses TRBV3-1 and TRBJ1-4; possibly TRBD1 for D (5 bases). The CDR3 runs to 14 residues. CDR1 is LGHDT and CDR2 is YNNKEL in the germline V gene (reference sequence). Between the trimmed V and J ends, which lost 2 bases and 3 bases, there was a span of 7 bases.

This clonotype turned up a few times. Sequence at one end of the junction differs from germline and may be a read error. The J gene is TRBJ2-7, the V gene TRBV11-1; a possible D gene is TRBD1 (6 bases). Germline CDR1 SGHAT, CDR2 FQDESV (reference sequence). There are 15 residues in the CDR3. CDR3 loop: CAGSQQGPLSYEQYF. DNA of the CDR3: TGTGCCGGCAGCCAGCAGGGGCCCCTCTCCTACGAGCAGTACTTC.

The chain couples TRBV4-3 to TRBJ1-2; D possibly corresponds to TRBD1 (5 bases). Trimming cost V 0 bases and J 7 bases, with 15 bases left between them. CDR1 is LGHNA and CDR2 is YSLEER in the germline V gene. The CDR3 totals 15 residues. Written as DNA, the CDR3 is TGCGCCAGCAGCCAAGATGGGTCAGGGAGGAGTGGCTACACCTTC. Protein: CASSQDGSGRSGYTF.

V gene TRBV9 combines with J gene TRBJ2-1, with 8 bases lining up with TRBD2. V lost 0 bases to trimming and J lost 8 bases; unmatched junction nucleotides: 7. The CDR3 runs to 15 residues. CDR1 and CDR2 (germline): SGDLS, YYNGEE. In nucleotides, the CDR3 is TGTGCCAGCAGCGTAGGTAGTAGCGGGAACTATGAGCAGTTCTTC. Translated, it gives CASSVGSSGNYEQFF.

This rearrangement joins TRBV2 to TRBJ1-1, with TRBD1 as a possible D gene (6 bases). Trimming removed 6 bases at V and 0 bases at J, with 14 bases between. Germline V gives CDR1 SNHLY, CDR2 FYNNEI. The CDR3 runs to 15 residues. Here the CDR3 reads CASSRDTTMNTEAFF. In DNA, the CDR3 is TGTGCCAGCAGCCGGGACACTACTATGAACACTGAAGCTTTCTTT.

In its sample, this clonotype was seen many times. V is TRBV28 and J is TRBJ2-2; D uncertain. V lost 2 bases and J lost 4, with 5 bases in between. CDR1 is MDHEN, CDR2 SYDVKM, per germline. The CDR3 spans 13 residues. The CDR3 spells CASSLGVTGELFF. Written as DNA, the CDR3 is TGTGCCAGCAGTTTAGGGGTCACCGGGGAGCTGTTTTTT.

This clonotype has at least ten counts. The gene calls are TRBV9 and TRBJ2-7; D is uncertain. Looked up from germline, CDR1 is SGDLS and CDR2 is YYNGEE. V lost 1 base and J 3 bases, leaving 8 bases between the germline ends. The CDR3 runs 13 residues. CDR3 DNA sequence: TGTGCCAGCAGCGTATCCGAGTTCTACGAGCAGTACTTC. Encoded protein: CASSVSEFYEQYF.

The chain employs TRBV18 and TRBJ2-1; D gene unclear. Per germline, CDR1 KGHSH and CDR2 LQKENI. V was cut by 3 bases and J by 4 bases, with 13 bases left in between. CDR3 length: 15 residues. The CDR3 sequence is CASSPSLGLYNEQFF. The CDR3 nucleotides are TGTGCCAGCTCACCGTCGCTGGGGTTGTACAATGAGCAGTTCTTC.

In DNA, the CDR3 is TGCAGTGCTAGAGACCGACGACAGGGGGACGAAAAAAAACTGTTTTTT. The encoded protein is CSARDRRQGDEKKLFF. The chain has TRBV20-1 and TRBJ1-4, with TRBD1 matching over 9 bases. The germline V gene has CDR1 DFQATT and CDR2 SNEGSKA (reference sequence). CDR3 length equals 16 residues. The ends lost 0 bases at V and 9 bases at J; junction bases unmatched: 11.

This clonotype was seen ten or more times. The gene calls are TRBV7-9 and TRBJ2-7; 7 nucleotides line up with TRBD1. This CDR3 has 16 amino acids. V dropped 2 bases and J dropped 1; count of bases not matched to a gene: 8. Per the germline V gene, CDR1 is SEHNR and CDR2 is FQNEAQ (reference sequence). As DNA, the CDR3 is TGTGCCAGCAGCTTACGACAGGGACGAGGGTCCTACGAGCAGTACTTC. Amino acids: CASSLRQGRGSYEQYF. Looking up the rest from reference TRBV7-9 and TRBJ2-7 gives the full variable domain: DTGVSQNPRHKITKRGQNVTFRCDPISEHNRLYWYRQTLGQGPEFLTYFQNEAQLEKSRLLSDRFSAERPKGSFSTLEIQRTEQGDSAMYLCASSLRQGRGSYEQYFGPGTRLTVT.

The chain links TRBV6-2 or TRBV6-3 to TRBJ2-7, with D possibly matching TRBD2 (5 bases). V gave up 7 bases and J gave up 2 bases, with 15 bases separating them. The CDR3 extends over 14 amino acids. CDR1 MNHEY and CDR2 SVGEGT come from the germline V gene. The CDR3, as DNA: TGTGCCAGCACCGACCCAGCCGGGGCCTACGAGCAGTACTTC. Translated, it gives CASTDPAGAYEQYF.

There are a few counts of this clonotype. V is TRBV20-1 and J is TRBJ2-1, with 10 positions matching TRBD2. V lost 1 base and J lost 5; bases outside the gene matches: 5. The germline CDR1 and CDR2 sequences are DFQATT and SNEGSKA (reference sequence). There are 15 residues in the CDR3. In nucleotides, the CDR3 is TGCAGTGCTAGAGCCAGCGGGAGGGGGGACAATGAGCAGTTCTTC. Encoded protein: CSARASGRGDNEQFF.

This clonotype was picked up a small number of times. The chain carries TRBV5-1 and TRBJ1-2, with D maybe TRBD1 (6 bases). Trimming left V 7 bases short and J 1 base short, with 20 bases between. Germline V gives CDR1 SGHRS, CDR2 YFSETQ. This CDR3 has 16 residues. The CDR3 sequence: CASGSARTELNYGYTF. CDR3 sequence (DNA): TGCGCCAGCGGATCGGCAAGGACAGAACTTAACTATGGCTACACCTTC.

This clonotype came up a few times. V and J are TRBV3-1 and TRBJ2-7; 7 bases map to TRBD2. The V gene end was trimmed by 5 bases and the J gene end by 3 bases; junction bases not matched to a gene: 4. Germline CDR1 reads LGHDT; CDR2 reads YNNKEL (reference sequence). This CDR3 is built from 13 residues. This CDR3 is CASSKGLDYEQYF. In DNA, the CDR3 is TGTGCCAGCAGCAAAGGACTAGACTACGAGCAGTACTTC.

This chain connects TRBV2 to TRBJ2-3, with a tentative D call TRBD2 (6 bases). Trimming pared 7 bases from V and 2 bases from J, leaving 10 bases between. The CDR3 sequence is 13 residues long. Germline V gene lookup returns CDR1 SNHLY and CDR2 FYNNEI. The CDR3 sequence: CASMTRPTDTQYF. In nucleotides, the CDR3 is TGTGCCAGCATGACTAGACCCACAGATACGCAGTATTTT.